A single sample gave rise to the 27 T cell receptor beta chains below, sequenced in a study of cytomegalovirus exposure and HLA in healthy donors. PCR primers comprised 60 Vbeta and 13 Jbeta primers. Clones were sequenced by immunoSEQ multiplex PCR, and TCRdb holds only the in-frame ones, with some missing. The table records 85,000 to 95,000 clones, about 8% of them present only once. What was sequenced was PBMCs. These receptors all come from a man in his forties or fifties in good health and CMV-seronegative.

The sample holds a few counts of this clone. This rearrangement joins TRBV27 to TRBJ2-3, with TRBD1 matching over 7 bases. CDR3 size: 14 residues. The J segment lost 2 bases and the V segment lost 6 bases, leaving 5 bases of the junction unmatched. The germline gives CDR1 MNHEY, CDR2 SMNVEV (reference sequence). For the CDR3, the DNA is TGTGCCAGCAGCAATGGACAGGTCACAGATACGCAGTATTTT. It codes for CASSNGQVTDTQYF.

The chain has TRBV15 and TRBJ2-3, with 10 nucleotides matching TRBD2. The CDR3 is 18 amino acids. Germline CDR1 reads LNHNV; CDR2 reads YYDKDF (reference sequence). V was pared by 0 bases and J by 2 bases, with 8 bases of the junction left unmatched. The CDR3 loop reads CATSRELQRGGYTDTQYF. Written as DNA, the CDR3 is TGTGCCACCAGCAGAGAACTGCAGCGGGGGGGTTACACAGATACGCAGTATTTT.

V gene TRBV5-1 combines with J gene TRBJ1-2; 10 nucleotides align to TRBD1. This CDR3 is 14 amino acids long. Germline lookup yields CDR1 SGHRS and CDR2 YFSETQ. The V and J ends lost 5 bases and 4 bases, in that order; junction bases with no gene match: 5. CDR3 DNA: TGCGCCAGCAGTTCGGGACAGGGGCCCTATGGCTACACCTTC. Its translation: CASSSGQGPYGYTF.

This clone was counted a few times. This specimen includes other DNA sequences encoding the same CDR3. CDR3 amino acids: CASSLGGNTEAFF. CDR3 coding DNA: TGCGCCAGCAGCTTGGGAGGTAACACTGAAGCTTTCTTT. This chain connects TRBV5-1 to TRBJ1-1, with D hard to call. The V end was cut by 0 bases, the J end by 2 bases, with 5 bases between. This CDR3 contains 13 residues. CDR1 is SGHRS, CDR2 YFSETQ, per germline.

The CDR3 region is CASSTTGLNTGELFF. The CDR3 DNA reads TGTGCCAGTAGTACTACCGGACTCAACACCGGGGAGCTGTTTTTT. The V call is TRBV19, the J call TRBJ2-2; D perhaps matches TRBD2 (5 bases). CDR3 length equals 15 residues. The V end lost 4 bases, the J end lost 2 bases, and 11 bases lay between the germline ends. The germline CDR1 and CDR2 sequences are LNHDA and SQIVND (reference sequence).

The sample holds a few counts of this clone. The chain has TRBV7-3 and TRBJ1-1, with 10 bases that match TRBD1. J gave up 6 bases and V 4 bases, and 8 bases lay outside the gene matches. Germline lookup yields CDR1 SGHTA and CDR2 FQGTGA. This CDR3 has 15 amino acids. For the CDR3, the DNA is TGTGCCAGCAGCTCCCAAAATGGACAGGGGGCTGAAGCTTTCTTT. Its protein product is CASSSQNGQGAEAFF.

This clone was observed a few times. V is TRBV5-1 and J is TRBJ2-7; 9 bases align to TRBD2. The germline V gene has CDR1 SGHRS and CDR2 YFSETQ. CDR3 length: 13 residues. The ends lost 0 bases at V and 11 bases at J; junction bases unmatched: 6. DNA of the CDR3: TGCGCCAGCAGCTTGGCCGTAGCGGGAGACAAGTACTTC. It specifies CASSLAVAGDKYF.

The chain carries TRBV7-2 and TRBJ1-1, with D uncertain. Germline assignment: CDR1 SGHTA and CDR2 FQGNSA. The V end lost 5 bases, the J end lost 1 base, and 11 bases lay between the germline ends. CDR3 length: 14 residues. The CDR3 region is CASSLKDTNTEAFF. CDR3 bases: TGTGCCAGCAGCCTAAAAGACACGAACACTGAAGCTTTCTTT. The full variable domain, with the rest looked up from reference TRBV7-2 and TRBJ1-1, is GAGVSQSPSNKVTEKGKDVELRCDPISGHTALYWYRQSLGQGLEFLIYFQGNSAPDKSGLPSDRFSAERTGGSVSTLTIQRTQQEDSAVYLCASSLKDTNTEAFFGQGTRLTVV.

This clone turned up a few times. The chain has TRBV4-1 and TRBJ1-5; 7 bases match TRBD1. From germline, CDR1 is MGHRA and CDR2 YSYEKL. The CDR3 runs to 13 residues. J gave up 4 bases and V 4 bases, and 1 base lay outside the gene matches. The CDR3 loop is CASSLTGNQPQHF. The CDR3, as DNA: TGCGCCAGCAGCCTGACAGGGAATCAGCCCCAGCATTTT.

The chain is built from TRBV19 and TRBJ1-2; tentatively, D is TRBD1 (6 bases). This CDR3 is built from 13 residues. The V end was cut by 5 bases, the J end by 3 bases, with 10 bases between. The germline gives CDR1 LNHDA, CDR2 SQIVND (reference sequence). CDR3 nucleotides: TGTGCCAGTAGTCCGGGACAATACTATGGCTACACCTTC. Protein product: CASSPGQYYGYTF.

This chain uses TRBV9 with TRBJ2-2; TRBD2 matches at 9 bases. The germline V gene encodes CDR1 SGDLS and CDR2 YYNGEE. The CDR3 runs to 16 residues. Trimming at V came to 5 bases and at J to 0 bases, leaving 5 bases not matched to a gene. CDR3 coding DNA: TGTGCCAGCAGTCCGGTAGCGGGAGCGAACACCGGGGAGCTGTTTTTT. Translation gives CASSPVAGANTGELFF.

The chain employs TRBV9 and TRBJ1-3; D unclear. The CDR3 totals 16 residues. The V end lost 0 bases, the J end lost 0 bases, and 10 bases lay between the germline ends. Germline V lookup: CDR1 SGDLS, CDR2 YYNGEE. This chain's CDR3 is CASSVGQASSGNTIYF. The CDR3 bases are TGTGCCAGCAGCGTAGGGCAGGCGTCCTCTGGAAACACCATATATTTT.

This chain connects TRBV28 to TRBJ2-7; TRBD1 matches at 8 bases. CDR1 is MDHEN and CDR2 is SYDVKM in the germline V gene. V trimming: 4 bases; J trimming: 4 bases; junction bases outside the gene matches: 9. There are 15 residues in the CDR3. As DNA, the CDR3 is TGTGCCAGCAGTTCCGGACAGGGAGCAAGATACGAGCAGTACTTC. It specifies CASSSGQGARYEQYF.

The rearrangement joins TRBV28 to TRBJ2-3; D is possibly TRBD2 (5 bases). The V and J ends lost 2 bases and 1 base respectively, with 13 bases between them. CDR3 length: 16 residues. Germline loops: CDR1 MDHEN, CDR2 SYDVKM. The CDR3 DNA sequence: TGTGCCAGCAGTTTAGATCGAGGGTCAGGCACAGATACGCAGTATTTT. It translates to CASSLDRGSGTDTQYF.

V gene TRBV7-9 combines with J gene TRBJ2-1, with 7 bases identical to TRBD1. Germline V gene sequence: CDR1 SEHNR, CDR2 FQNEAQ (reference sequence). With V trimmed by 4 bases and J by 0 bases, 9 bases remained unmatched. This CDR3 has 17 amino acids. CDR3 region: CASSSIRQGLSYNEQFF. As DNA, the CDR3 is TGTGCCAGCAGCTCAATTCGACAGGGTCTCTCCTACAATGAGCAGTTCTTC.

This clone appeared many times. The V gene is TRBV10-3, the J gene TRBJ1-5, with 7 nucleotides matching TRBD1. V dropped 4 bases and J dropped 0; count of bases not matched to a gene: 9. This CDR3 region has 17 residues. CDR1 is ENHRY, CDR2 SYGVKD, per germline. CDR3 sequence: CAISGSGDSLSNQPQHF. CDR3 sequence (DNA): TGTGCCATCAGTGGTTCCGGGGACAGCCTTAGCAATCAGCCCCAGCATTTT.

Here the CDR3 reads CASSLFGGGSGYGYTF. The CDR3 region has the DNA TGCGCCAGCAGCTTGTTTGGTGGGGGGAGTGGCTATGGCTACACCTTC. The J gene is TRBJ1-2, the V gene TRBV5-1, with D perhaps TRBD1 (5 bases). Between the trimmed V and J ends, which lost 1 base and 4 bases, there was a span of 17 bases. Germline V gene data show CDR1 as SGHRS and CDR2 as YFSETQ. The CDR3 has 16 amino acids. Drawing the rest from reference TRBV5-1 and TRBJ1-2, the complete variable domain is KAGVTQTPRYLIKTRGQQVTLSCSPISGHRSVSWYQQTPGQGLQFLFEYFSETQRNKGNFPGRFSGRQFSNSRSEMNVSTLELGDSALYLCASSLFGGGSGYGYTFGSGTRLTVV.

About this clone itself: This same CDR3 is encoded by further DNA sequences in the sample. The chain joins TRBV5-1 to TRBJ1-3, with no clear D. The CDR3 runs to 15 residues. V was pared by 0 bases and J by 4 bases, with 11 bases between. Germline CDR1 reads SGHRS; CDR2 reads YFSETQ. The CDR3: CASSLDRAAGNTIYF. CDR3 sequence (DNA): TGCGCCAGCAGCTTGGACAGAGCGGCCGGAAACACCATATATTTT.

This clone was observed a handful of times. The V and J genes are TRBV11-3 and TRBJ2-7, with TRBD2 matching 9 bases. The CDR3 covers 16 residues. Unmatched junction bases numbered 7, after V lost 0 bases and J lost 4 bases. Per the germline V gene, CDR1 is SGHNT and CDR2 is YENEEA. This CDR3 reads CASSLDSTSGLYEQYF. DNA of the CDR3: TGTGCCAGCAGCTTAGATAGCACTAGCGGGTTGTACGAGCAGTACTTC.

The sample holds a few counts of this clone. The genes are TRBV2 and TRBJ2-7; no definite D call. The CDR3 totals 11 residues. V was pared by 8 bases and J by 3 bases, with 8 bases between. Germline V gene lookup returns CDR1 SNHLY and CDR2 FYNNEI. The CDR3 region has the DNA TGTGCCAGCGACAAGGACTACGAGCAGTACTTC. It specifies CASDKDYEQYF.

This clone was seen more than once but under ten times. This chain links TRBV11-3 with TRBJ2-7; TRBD1 matches 12 bases. Germline CDR1 reads SGHNT; CDR2 reads YENEEA. CDR3 length: 16 amino acids. The J segment lost 3 bases and the V segment lost 3 bases, leaving 6 bases of the junction unmatched. The CDR3 DNA is TGTGCCAGCAGCTTCGCCAGGGACAGGGGGCTCTACGAGCAGTACTTC. Translating it yields CASSFARDRGLYEQYF.

The chain recombines TRBV5-1 with TRBJ2-4; the D is unclear. With 0 bases removed from V and 0 bases from J, the gap between germline ends came to 10 bases. Germline values: CDR1 SGHRS, CDR2 YFSETQ. CDR3 length equals 16 residues. CDR3 in DNA: TGCGCCAGCAGCTTGGTCGGCACAGTAGCCAAAAACATTCAGTACTTC. Translated, it gives CASSLVGTVAKNIQYF.

This clone was observed a handful of times. The rearrangement links TRBV30 to TRBJ1-2, with TRBD1 matching over 8 bases. Germline values: CDR1 GTSNPN, CDR2 SVGIG (reference sequence). Trimming took 0 bases from V and 8 from J; bases not matched to a gene: 8. The CDR3 has 14 amino acids. This CDR3 reads CAWSVHSTGEGYTF. The CDR3 region has the DNA TGTGCCTGGAGTGTACACTCGACAGGGGAAGGCTACACCTTC.

The chain uses TRBV6-5 and TRBJ2-5; 9 bases fit TRBD2. Germline values: CDR1 MNHEY, CDR2 SVGAGI. This CDR3 spans 15 amino acids. The V and J ends lost 6 bases and 3 bases, in that order; junction bases with no gene match: 8. CDR3 in amino acids: CASSPLLAGEETQYF. CDR3 DNA sequence: TGTGCCAGCAGCCCCTTGTTAGCGGGGGAAGAGACCCAGTACTTC.

In this sample, this clone turned up a few times. The rearrangement links TRBV11-1 to TRBJ1-2; D may be TRBD1 (6 bases). V was pared by 1 base and J by 7 bases, with 22 bases between. Germline V gene lookup returns CDR1 SGHAT and CDR2 FQDESV (reference sequence). The CDR3 consists of 17 residues. The CDR3 DNA follows: TGTGCCAGCAGCTTAGAATTCCATCGGGGGGCGGAAGGTGGCTACACCTTC. Protein sequence: CASSLEFHRGAEGGYTF. The variable domain in full, completed from reference TRBV11-1 and TRBJ1-2, reads EAEVAQSPRYKITEKSQAVAFWCDPISGHATLYWYRQILGQGPELLVQFQDESVVDDSQLPKDRFSAERLKGVDSTLKIQPAELGDSAMYLCASSLEFHRGAEGGYTFGSGTRLTVV.

J is TRBJ2-2 and V is TRBV18; TRBD1 agrees at 9 bases. There are 17 residues in the CDR3. CDR1 is KGHSH, CDR2 LQKENI, per germline. V was clipped by 3 bases and J by 5 bases; unmatched bases: 10. CDR3 DNA sequence: TGTGCCAGCTCACCCATGGACAGGGGCGGCCGGACCGGGGAGCTGTTTTTT. Protein sequence: CASSPMDRGGRTGELFF.

The chain employs TRBV19 and TRBJ2-1; tentative D call: TRBD2 (5 bases). CDR1 and CDR2 (germline): LNHDA, SQIVND (reference sequence). This CDR3 comprises 15 residues. Trimming removed 1 base from V and 9 bases from J, with 16 bases in between. The CDR3 loop reads CASSIGDSAGIEQFF. CDR3 DNA: TGTGCCAGTAGTATAGGGGATTCGGCGGGTATTGAGCAGTTCTTC.